These T cell receptor beta chains were read from a single sample in a study of CD8 T cells in Susac syndrome. Via MiXCR, TCRdb re-called the immunoSEQ multiplex PCR reads, giving one row per CDR3 protein. The sample has approximately 160,000 distinct CDR3 sequences, around 95% seen once. The sample consisted of CD4+ T cells from PBMCs. The receptor source for this set is a human donor in good health. Each CDR3 is given with its conserved first and last residue. A D gene is named only where the DNA matches it firmly. Size values are once, few and many counts, or a class for expanded clones, and some rows have none.

j_call,v_call,d_call,clone_size,cdr3_nt,cdr3_aa
TRBJ1-1,TRBV19,.,.,TGTGCCAGTAGTATAAACGGCCAGAACACTGAAGCTTTCTTT,CASSINGQNTEAFF
TRBJ1-2,TRBV29-1,TRBD1,few,TGCAGCGTTGCGGGACAGAACTATGGCTACACCTTC,CSVAGQNYGYTF
TRBJ2-3,TRBV30,.,.,TGTGCCTGGAGTATCATTCTAGATACGCAGTATTTT,CAWSIILDTQYF
TRBJ2-3,TRBV20-1,TRBD2,.,TGCAGTGCTAGAGCGGCTAGCGGGGGCGCCTACACAGATACGCAGTATTTT,CSARAASGGAYTDTQYF
TRBJ1-2,TRBV19,TRBD1,.,TGTGCCAGTAGTATGACCGGGACAGGGGCTACGGGGAATGGCTACACCTTC,CASSMTGTGATGNGYTF
TRBJ1-1,TRBV19,.,.,TGTGCCAGTAGTACCACGCGGAGGGGGGTGAGGAACACTGAAGCTTTCTTT,CASSTTRRGVRNTEAFF
TRBJ2-5,TRBV30,.,once,TGTGCCTGGAGCTCCGGAGGGGGGGGTGAGACCCAGTACTTC,CAWSSGGGGETQYF
TRBJ1-3,TRBV21-1,.,.,TGTGCCAGCAGCAAAAGGGAACAAGGGAGAAACACCATATATTTT,CASSKREQGRNTIYF
TRBJ2-3,TRBV29-1,.,.,TGCAGCGTTGAGCAGGGCTCAGATACGCAGTATTTT,CSVEQGSDTQYF
TRBJ2-2,TRBV7-2,.,.,TGTGCCAGCAGGCGGACGCCCACCGGGGAGCTGTTTTTT,CASRRTPTGELFF
TRBJ2-7,TRBV12-3/TRBV12-4,TRBD1,.,TGTGCCAGCAGGTCTGGACCGGGACAGGCCCCAGGAAGCTCCTACGAGCAGTACTTC,CASRSGPGQAPGSSYEQYF
TRBJ2-5,TRBV13,TRBD2,few,TGTGCCAGCAGCTTAGAGCGGGGGGGACAAGAGACCCAGTACTTC,CASSLERGGQETQYF
TRBJ2-7,TRBV29-1,.,.,TGCAGCGTCTGGGGCGGCTCCTACGAGCAGTACTTC,CSVWGGSYEQYF
TRBJ2-7,TRBV23-1,.,.,TGCGCCAGCAGTCAACCCCAAAGGGACCCAGAACGTCCGAGCTCCTACGAGCAGTACTTC,CASSQPQRDPERPSSYEQYF
TRBJ2-2,TRBV7-6,.,.,TGTGCCAGCAGCCTTGCAACAGGGCCGAACACCGGGGAGCTGTTTTTT,CASSLATGPNTGELFF
TRBJ1-2,TRBV5-1,TRBD1,.,TGCGCCAGCAGCACGGACAGGGTTGGAGACTACACCTTC,CASSTDRVGDYTF
TRBJ2-7,TRBV19,TRBD1,.,TGTGCCAGTAGTCGTCCGGGACAGGGACCCTACGAGCAGTACTTC,CASSRPGQGPYEQYF
TRBJ2-1,TRBV7-2,TRBD2,.,TGTGCCAGCAGCGCGGGTCTAGCGGGGGCCTACAATGAGCAGTTCTTC,CASSAGLAGAYNEQFF
TRBJ1-5,TRBV20-1,TRBD1,.,TGCAGTGTCCAGACAGGGGTTAGCAATCAGCCCCAGCATTTT,CSVQTGVSNQPQHF
TRBJ2-2,TRBV10-3,.,once,TGTGCCATCAGTCCCCGGGACACTCACACCGGGGAGCTGTTTTTT,CAISPRDTHTGELFF
TRBJ2-7,TRBV5-4,TRBD2,.,TGTGCCAGCAGCCTGACCGGGACTAGCTCCTACGAGCAGTACTTC,CASSLTGTSSYEQYF
TRBJ1-6,TRBV28,.,.,TGTGCCAGCGTTATTGGAGGACCCTGGGATAATTCACCCCTCCACTTT,CASVIGGPWDNSPLHF
TRBJ2-5,TRBV2,.,.,TGTGCCAGCAGTGAGTGGCCACAAGAGACCCAGTACTTC,CASSEWPQETQYF
TRBJ2-1,TRBV20-1,.,.,TGCAGTGCTGTGCCGGGGGGCAGGGGGAATGAGCAGTTCTTC,CSAVPGGRGNEQFF
TRBJ1-1,TRBV3-1,.,.,TGTGCCAGCAGCCAAGACCCGGGGTTGATCTACACTGAAGCTTTCTTT,CASSQDPGLIYTEAFF
TRBJ1-3,TRBV15,.,.,TGTGCCACCAAACCCGGGACGGGTTCTGAAAACACCATATATTTT,CATKPGTGSENTIYF
TRBJ1-1,TRBV7-9,TRBD1,.,TGTGCCAGCAGCTTAGGGACCAGACAGGGTATGAACACTGAAGCTTTCTTT,CASSLGTRQGMNTEAFF
TRBJ2-7,TRBV7-2,TRBD1,.,TGTGCCAGCAGCTCGCCTGGGACAGGAACGTGGGAGCAGTACTTC,CASSSPGTGTWEQYF
TRBJ2-5,TRBV27,TRBD2,once,TGTGCCAGCAGTCTAAGACTAGCGGGGGAGACCCAGTACTTC,CASSLRLAGETQYF
TRBJ1-4,TRBV20-1,.,.,TGCAGTGCTAGCGTCGGTGACTTTAGTGAAAAACTGTTTTTT,CSASVGDFSEKLFF
TRBJ1-1,TRBV18,.,.,TGTGCCAGCTCACCACCGAGAGGGGGACTAAACACTGAAGCTTTCTTT,CASSPPRGGLNTEAFF
TRBJ2-3,TRBV9,TRBD2,.,TGTGCCAGCAGCGTCGACCCTCTAGCGGCAAGCACAGATACGCAGTATTTT,CASSVDPLAASTDTQYF
TRBJ1-5,TRBV10-3,.,.,TGTGCCATCAGAACCAGGGGCCAGCCCCAGCATTTT,CAIRTRGQPQHF
TRBJ1-1,TRBV29-1,.,.,TGCAGCGCCCGGGAACGGATGAACACTGAAGCTTTCTTT,CSARERMNTEAFF
TRBJ2-7,TRBV6-1,TRBD1,.,TGTGCCAGCCTGGACAGGGTCGAGCAGTACTTC,CASLDRVEQYF
TRBJ1-6,TRBV20-1,.,.,TGCAGTGCTAGAGAGGCAGGGCGGCTATATAATTCACCCCTCCACTTT,CSAREAGRLYNSPLHF
TRBJ1-4,TRBV6-5,.,.,TGTGCCAGCAGTTACGACGGTCGGCGGAAACTGTTTTTT,CASSYDGRRKLFF
TRBJ1-2,TRBV20-1,TRBD1,.,TGCAGTGCTAGTAGAGGACAGGGGAACTATGGCTACACCTTC,CSASRGQGNYGYTF
TRBJ1-5,TRBV7-2,TRBD1,.,TGTGCCAGCAGCTATTGGACAGGGAGGGATCAGCCCCAGCATTTT,CASSYWTGRDQPQHF
TRBJ2-7,TRBV6-6,TRBD1,.,TGTGCCAGCAGTTACTACGGGACAGGGGGCGAGCAGTACTTC,CASSYYGTGGEQYF
TRBJ1-1,TRBV2,.,.,TGTGCCAGCAGCCCCTCGGACAAGGAAGCTTTCTTT,CASSPSDKEAFF
TRBJ2-2,TRBV11-2,.,.,TGTGCCAGCAGCTTCGGGTTATCCGGGGAGCTGTTTTTT,CASSFGLSGELFF
TRBJ1-5,TRBV12-3/TRBV12-4,.,.,TGTGCCAGCAGTTTAGCGAACAGGGATGGTCAGCCCCAGCATTTT,CASSLANRDGQPQHF
TRBJ1-5,TRBV7-2,.,.,TGTGCCAGCAGCCCCCGGTTGGATCAGCCCCAGCATTTT,CASSPRLDQPQHF
TRBJ1-3,TRBV14,.,.,TGTGCCAGCAGCCGGGGCTTGGTTGGAAACACCATATATTTT,CASSRGLVGNTIYF
TRBJ2-3,TRBV2,.,.,TGTGCCAGCGTCCGGGACCAAAATCTTGCGGATACGCAGTATTTT,CASVRDQNLADTQYF
TRBJ2-2,TRBV30,.,.,TGTGCCTGGCAACGTTGGGGGGCCGGGGAGCTGTTTTTT,CAWQRWGAGELFF
TRBJ2-1,TRBV23-1,.,.,TGCGCCAGCAGTCAATCCATCGAGACAGAGCAGTTCTTC,CASSQSIETEQFF
TRBJ2-2,TRBV27,.,.,TGTGCCAGCAGTCGGCGTGGGGCAAGGTCTGGGGAGCTGTTTTTT,CASSRRGARSGELFF
TRBJ2-7,TRBV20-1,.,.,TGCAGTGCTAGAGCTCTAGGGCAGGGGAGTGCCGAGCAGTACTTC,CSARALGQGSAEQYF
TRBJ1-2,TRBV4-2,.,.,TGTGCCAGCAGCCAAGATCTCCAGGGGAGATATGGCTACACCTTC,CASSQDLQGRYGYTF
TRBJ1-2,TRBV20-1,TRBD1,.,TGCAGTGCTGGGACAGGGACCGGCTACACCTTC,CSAGTGTGYTF
TRBJ1-5,TRBV20-1,.,.,TGCAGTGCTAGAGCCCGGGGGGGTAGACAGCCCCAGCATTTT,CSARARGGRQPQHF
TRBJ1-2,TRBV3-1,TRBD1,.,TGTGCCAGCAGCACCCAGGGGGCCGGGGGCTACACCTTC,CASSTQGAGGYTF